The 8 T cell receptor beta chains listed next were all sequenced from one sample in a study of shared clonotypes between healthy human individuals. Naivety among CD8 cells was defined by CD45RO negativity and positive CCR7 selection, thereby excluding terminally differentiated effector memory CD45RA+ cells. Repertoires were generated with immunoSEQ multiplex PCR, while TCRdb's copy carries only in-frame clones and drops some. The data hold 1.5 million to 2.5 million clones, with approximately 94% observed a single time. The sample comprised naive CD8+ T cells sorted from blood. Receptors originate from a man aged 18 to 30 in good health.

The CDR3 region is CASTDFTSGNTIYF. In DNA, the CDR3 is TGTGCCAGCACCGACTTCACCTCTGGAAACACCATATATTTT. The J gene is TRBJ1-3, the V gene TRBV28; D not certain. The length of the CDR3 is 14 residues. Per germline, CDR1 MDHEN and CDR2 SYDVKM. Trimming cost V 7 bases and J 0 bases, with 10 bases left between them.

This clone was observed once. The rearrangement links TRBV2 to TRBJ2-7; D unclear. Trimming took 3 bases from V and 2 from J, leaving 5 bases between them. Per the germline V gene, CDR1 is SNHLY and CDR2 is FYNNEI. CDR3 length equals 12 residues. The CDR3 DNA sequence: TGTGCCAGCAGTGAGCAGGCCTACGAGCAGTACTTC. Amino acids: CASSEQAYEQYF. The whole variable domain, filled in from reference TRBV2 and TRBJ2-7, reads EPEVTQTPSHQVTQMGQEVILRCVPISNHLYFYWYRQILGQKVEFLVSFYNNEISEKSEIFDDQFSVERPDGSNFTLKIRSTKLEDSAMYFCASSEQAYEQYFGPGTRLTVT.

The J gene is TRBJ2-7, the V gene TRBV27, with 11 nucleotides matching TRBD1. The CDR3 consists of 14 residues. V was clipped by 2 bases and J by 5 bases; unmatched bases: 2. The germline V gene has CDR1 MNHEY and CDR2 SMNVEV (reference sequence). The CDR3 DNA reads TGTGCCAGCAGTTTAGTGGACAGGGGGCACGAGCAGTACTTC. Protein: CASSLVDRGHEQYF.

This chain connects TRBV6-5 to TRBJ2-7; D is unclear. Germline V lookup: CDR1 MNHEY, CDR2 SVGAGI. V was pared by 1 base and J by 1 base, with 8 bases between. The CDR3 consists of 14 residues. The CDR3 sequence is CASSYFAASYEQYF. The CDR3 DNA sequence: TGTGCCAGCAGTTACTTCGCGGCTTCCTACGAGCAGTACTTC.

In DNA form, the CDR3 reads TGTGCCAGCAGCTTTAAAGGGGGCAATGAGCAGTTCTTC. It yields the protein CASSFKGGNEQFF. The rearrangement links TRBV5-4 to TRBJ2-1; D is perhaps TRBD1 (6 bases). With 2 bases removed from V and 6 bases from J, the gap between germline ends came to 9 bases. This CDR3 region has 13 residues. Germline V gene lookup returns CDR1 SGHNT and CDR2 YYREEE (reference sequence).

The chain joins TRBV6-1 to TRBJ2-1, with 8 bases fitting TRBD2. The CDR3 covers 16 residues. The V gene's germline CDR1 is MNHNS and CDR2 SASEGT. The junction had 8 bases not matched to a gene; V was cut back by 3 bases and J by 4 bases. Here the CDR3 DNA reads TGTGCCAGCAGTGACCAAGCGGGGGCCAAGTACAATGAGCAGTTCTTC. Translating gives CASSDQAGAKYNEQFF.

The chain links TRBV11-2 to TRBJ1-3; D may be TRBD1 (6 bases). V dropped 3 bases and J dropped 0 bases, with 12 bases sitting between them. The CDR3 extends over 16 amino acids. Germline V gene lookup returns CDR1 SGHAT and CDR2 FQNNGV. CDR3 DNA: TGTGCCAGCAGCTTCCCGGACAGCCACTCTGGAAACACCATATATTTT. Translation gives CASSFPDSHSGNTIYF.

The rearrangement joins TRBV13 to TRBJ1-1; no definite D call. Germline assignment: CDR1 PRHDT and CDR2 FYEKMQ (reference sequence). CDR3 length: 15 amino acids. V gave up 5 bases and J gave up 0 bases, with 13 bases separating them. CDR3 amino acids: CASSAGLLMNTEAFF. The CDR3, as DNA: TGTGCCAGCAGCGCAGGACTGCTTATGAACACTGAAGCTTTCTTT.